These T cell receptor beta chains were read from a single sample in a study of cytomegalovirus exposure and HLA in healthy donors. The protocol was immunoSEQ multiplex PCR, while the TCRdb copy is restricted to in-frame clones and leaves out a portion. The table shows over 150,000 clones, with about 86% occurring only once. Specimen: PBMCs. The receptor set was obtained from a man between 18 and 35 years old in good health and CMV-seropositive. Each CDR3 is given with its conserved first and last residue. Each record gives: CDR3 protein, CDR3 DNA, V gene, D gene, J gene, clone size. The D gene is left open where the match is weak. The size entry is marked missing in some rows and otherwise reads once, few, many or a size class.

cdr3_aa: CASSFSTGGGEQYF
cdr3_nt: TGTGCCAGCAGCTTCTCGACAGGGGGAGGTGAGCAGTACTTC
v_call: TRBV11-2
d_call: TRBD1
j_call: TRBJ2-7
clone_size: NA

cdr3_aa: CASSLEGRGGAFF
cdr3_nt: TGTGCCAGCAGCTTAGAGGGGCGCGGGGGTGCTTTCTTT
v_call: TRBV7-9
d_call: NA
j_call: TRBJ1-1
clone_size: NA

cdr3_aa: CASSEVDPSGRAYEQYF
cdr3_nt: TGTGCCAGCAGTGAAGTAGACCCTAGCGGGAGGGCCTACGAGCAGTACTTC
v_call: TRBV6-1
d_call: TRBD2
j_call: TRBJ2-7
clone_size: many

cdr3_aa: CASSHRLTDYGYTF
cdr3_nt: TGTGCCAGCTCACACCGCTTAACGGACTATGGCTACACCTTC
v_call: TRBV18
d_call: NA
j_call: TRBJ1-2
clone_size: few

cdr3_aa: CASSSRQGVTDTQYF
cdr3_nt: TGTGCCAGCAGTTCCAGACAGGGAGTCACAGATACGCAGTATTTT
v_call: TRBV27
d_call: TRBD1
j_call: TRBJ2-3
clone_size: NA

cdr3_aa: CSAKQYTEAFF
cdr3_nt: TGCAGTGCTAAACAGTACACTGAAGCTTTCTTT
v_call: TRBV20-1
d_call: NA
j_call: TRBJ1-1
clone_size: NA

cdr3_aa: CASSLSGTAPPYTQYF
cdr3_nt: TGTGCCAGCAGTTTATCGGGGACAGCCCCACCTTATACGCAGTATTTT
v_call: TRBV27
d_call: TRBD1
j_call: TRBJ2-3
clone_size: NA

cdr3_aa: CASSIRRLAGSYNEQFF
cdr3_nt: TGTGCCAGTAGTATCCGCAGACTAGCCGGCTCCTACAATGAGCAGTTCTTC
v_call: TRBV19
d_call: TRBD2
j_call: TRBJ2-1
clone_size: NA

cdr3_aa: CASSPVDRGLYF
cdr3_nt: TGTGCCAGCTCACCGGTGGACAGGGGGCTTTACTTC
v_call: TRBV18
d_call: TRBD1
j_call: TRBJ2-7
clone_size: NA

cdr3_aa: CASSDVAGGYNEQFF
cdr3_nt: TGTGCCAGCAGTGATGTAGCGGGGGGTTACAATGAGCAGTTCTTC
v_call: TRBV25-1
d_call: TRBD2
j_call: TRBJ2-1
clone_size: NA

cdr3_aa: CASSLQGAQGGYTF
cdr3_nt: TGCGCCAGCAGCTTACAGGGGGCGCAGGGGGGCTACACCTTC
v_call: TRBV5-1
d_call: TRBD1
j_call: TRBJ1-2
clone_size: once

cdr3_aa: CASSPGSAAQYF
cdr3_nt: TGTGCCAGCAGCCCCGGTTCAGCGGCCCAGTACTTC
v_call: TRBV5-8
d_call: NA
j_call: TRBJ2-5
clone_size: few

cdr3_aa: CASSREGRTDTQYF
cdr3_nt: TGTGCCAGCAGTCGGGAGGGGCGCACAGATACGCAGTATTTT
v_call: TRBV6-4
d_call: TRBD2
j_call: TRBJ2-3
clone_size: NA

cdr3_aa: CASFPGQGSLRADTQYF
cdr3_nt: TGTGCCAGCTTCCCGGGACAGGGGTCCCTGAGAGCGGATACGCAGTATTTT
v_call: TRBV18
d_call: TRBD1
j_call: TRBJ2-3
clone_size: NA

cdr3_aa: CASSVTGLNTEAFF
cdr3_nt: TGTGCCAGTAGTGTGACAGGGCTGAACACTGAAGCTTTCTTT
v_call: TRBV19
d_call: TRBD1
j_call: TRBJ1-1
clone_size: NA

cdr3_aa: CASRSGVNYGYTF
cdr3_nt: TGTGCCAGTAGATCAGGGGTTAACTATGGCTACACCTTC
v_call: TRBV19
d_call: NA
j_call: TRBJ1-2
clone_size: few

cdr3_aa: CASSLGGLNYEQYF
cdr3_nt: TGTGCCAGCAGCTTAGGGGGACTAAACTACGAGCAGTACTTC
v_call: TRBV11-2
d_call: TRBD2
j_call: TRBJ2-7
clone_size: NA

cdr3_aa: CASSPGTSGKNEQFF
cdr3_nt: TGTGCCAGCAGTCCCGGGACTAGCGGGAAGAATGAGCAGTTCTTC
v_call: TRBV27
d_call: TRBD2
j_call: TRBJ2-1
clone_size: NA

cdr3_aa: CASSLAGGTNYGYTF
cdr3_nt: TGCGCCAGCAGCTTGGCGGGGGGAACTAACTATGGCTACACCTTC
v_call: TRBV5-1
d_call: NA
j_call: TRBJ1-2
clone_size: NA

cdr3_aa: CASSHPMGQGREKLFF
cdr3_nt: TGTGCCAGCAGCCACCCTATGGGACAGGGGCGGGAAAAACTGTTTTTT
v_call: TRBV14
d_call: TRBD1
j_call: TRBJ1-4
clone_size: NA

cdr3_aa: CAWSVRYEQYF
cdr3_nt: TGTGCCTGGAGTGTTCGTTACGAGCAGTACTTC
v_call: TRBV30
d_call: NA
j_call: TRBJ2-7
clone_size: NA

cdr3_aa: CASSTDFYGYTF
cdr3_nt: TGTGCCAGTAGTACCGACTTCTATGGCTACACCTTC
v_call: TRBV19
d_call: NA
j_call: TRBJ1-2
clone_size: NA

cdr3_aa: CASSRPQGEDEQYF
cdr3_nt: TGTGCCAGCAGCCGACCGCAGGGGGAGGATGAGCAGTACTTC
v_call: TRBV6-4
d_call: NA
j_call: TRBJ2-7
clone_size: NA

cdr3_aa: CASSPGLNNEQFF
cdr3_nt: TGTGCCAGCTCACCCGGACTGAACAATGAGCAGTTCTTC
v_call: TRBV18
d_call: NA
j_call: TRBJ2-1
clone_size: NA

cdr3_aa: CASSVHGGRATGWQETQYF
cdr3_nt: TGTGCCAGCAGTGTACACGGCGGGAGGGCCACGGGTTGGCAAGAGACCCAGTACTTC
v_call: TRBV6-1
d_call: TRBD2
j_call: TRBJ2-5
clone_size: NA

cdr3_aa: CASRAGDSGANVLTF
cdr3_nt: TGCGCCAGCCGCGCCGGGGACTCTGGGGCCAACGTCCTGACTTTC
v_call: TRBV5-1
d_call: NA
j_call: TRBJ2-6
clone_size: NA

cdr3_aa: CASSFAGAGDYEQYF
cdr3_nt: TGTGCCAGCAGCTTTGCGGGGGCGGGCGATTACGAGCAGTACTTC
v_call: TRBV5-5
d_call: NA
j_call: TRBJ2-7
clone_size: NA

cdr3_aa: CASSPLGSVSYNEQFF
cdr3_nt: TGTGCCAGCAGCCCCCTCGGGTCAGTTTCCTACAATGAGCAGTTCTTC
v_call: TRBV7-2
d_call: NA
j_call: TRBJ2-1
clone_size: NA

cdr3_aa: CASSLQLAGEGHEQFF
cdr3_nt: TGTGCCAGCAGTTTACAACTAGCGGGAGAGGGCCATGAGCAGTTCTTC
v_call: TRBV7-2
d_call: TRBD2
j_call: TRBJ2-1
clone_size: NA

cdr3_aa: CASSGPTGAAEAFF
cdr3_nt: TGTGCCAGCAGCGGACCGACAGGAGCCGCTGAAGCTTTCTTT
v_call: TRBV9
d_call: NA
j_call: TRBJ1-1
clone_size: few

cdr3_aa: CASSLVGPGEKLFF
cdr3_nt: TGTGCCAGCAGCTTAGTGGGGCCGGGTGAAAAACTGTTTTTT
v_call: TRBV5-6
d_call: NA
j_call: TRBJ1-4
clone_size: NA

cdr3_aa: CASSLDSGRTDTQYF
cdr3_nt: TGCGCCAGCAGCTTGGATAGCGGACGCACAGATACGCAGTATTTT
v_call: TRBV5-1
d_call: NA
j_call: TRBJ2-3
clone_size: NA

cdr3_aa: CASSYMGGPTPYEQYF
cdr3_nt: TGTGCCAGCAGTTACATGGGGGGACCAACCCCTTACGAGCAGTACTTC
v_call: TRBV6-7
d_call: NA
j_call: TRBJ2-7
clone_size: NA

cdr3_aa: CASRAEGDTQYF
cdr3_nt: TGTGCCAGCAGGGCGGAGGGAGATACGCAGTATTTT
v_call: TRBV9
d_call: NA
j_call: TRBJ2-3
clone_size: NA

cdr3_aa: CASSRVGGATNEKLFF
cdr3_nt: TGCGCCAGCAGCCGGGTTGGGGGGGCAACTAATGAAAAACTGTTTTTT
v_call: TRBV4-1
d_call: NA
j_call: TRBJ1-4
clone_size: NA

cdr3_aa: CASSAGTLMNTEAFF
cdr3_nt: TGCGCCAGCAGCGCCGGGACATTAATGAACACTGAAGCTTTCTTT
v_call: TRBV5-1
d_call: NA
j_call: TRBJ1-1
clone_size: NA

cdr3_aa: CASSFRPDSEKLFF
cdr3_nt: TGTGCCAGCAGCTTCCGACCGGACAGCGAAAAACTGTTTTTT
v_call: TRBV11-2
d_call: NA
j_call: TRBJ1-4
clone_size: NA

cdr3_aa: CASSPVSYEQYF
cdr3_nt: TGTGCCAGCAGCCCGGTCTCCTACGAGCAGTACTTC
v_call: TRBV12-1
d_call: NA
j_call: TRBJ2-7
clone_size: few

cdr3_aa: CASSSRDLGNTEAFF
cdr3_nt: TGTGCCAGCAGCTCCCGGGATCTTGGGAACACTGAAGCTTTCTTT
v_call: TRBV12-1
d_call: NA
j_call: TRBJ1-1
clone_size: NA

cdr3_aa: CASSQPPYFYGYTF
cdr3_nt: TGCGCCAGCAGCCAACCCCCGTACTTCTATGGCTACACCTTC
v_call: TRBV4-1
d_call: NA
j_call: TRBJ1-2
clone_size: NA

cdr3_aa: CASSTQGYGYTF
cdr3_nt: TGTGCCAGCAGCACACAGGGGTATGGCTACACCTTT
v_call: TRBV7-2
d_call: TRBD1
j_call: TRBJ1-2
clone_size: NA

cdr3_aa: CASSAQGAGNQPQHF
cdr3_nt: TGTGCCAGTAGTGCACAGGGGGCTGGGAATCAGCCCCAGCATTTT
v_call: TRBV19
d_call: TRBD1
j_call: TRBJ1-5
clone_size: NA

cdr3_aa: CASSGGPSTDTQYF
cdr3_nt: TGTGCCAGCAGCGGGGGCCCTAGCACAGATACGCAGTATTTT
v_call: TRBV9
d_call: NA
j_call: TRBJ2-3
clone_size: NA

cdr3_aa: CASSPGGSLYEQYF
cdr3_nt: TGTGCCAGCAGCCCGGGGGGCAGTCTCTACGAGCAGTACTTC
v_call: TRBV7-2
d_call: NA
j_call: TRBJ2-7
clone_size: NA

cdr3_aa: CASSLEQGSSYNEQFF
cdr3_nt: TGTGCCAGCAGCTTAGAACAGGGTAGCTCCTACAATGAGCAGTTCTTC
v_call: TRBV7-9
d_call: NA
j_call: TRBJ2-1
clone_size: NA

cdr3_aa: CASSLATLGQGIPSGANVLTF
cdr3_nt: TGTGCCAGCAGCTTAGCCACTCTAGGACAGGGGATACCCTCTGGGGCCAACGTCCTGACTTTC
v_call: TRBV7-2
d_call: TRBD1
j_call: TRBJ2-6
clone_size: NA

cdr3_aa: CASSVGDRGPPEQYF
cdr3_nt: TGTGCCAGCAGCGTAGGGGACAGGGGGCCACCCGAGCAGTACTTC
v_call: TRBV9
d_call: TRBD1
j_call: TRBJ2-7
clone_size: NA

cdr3_aa: CASSPRLAGSRNEQFF
cdr3_nt: TGTGCCAGCAGCCCCCGATTAGCGGGGTCTAGGAATGAGCAGTTCTTC
v_call: TRBV7-2
d_call: TRBD2
j_call: TRBJ2-1
clone_size: NA

cdr3_aa: CASSLFGGGANTGELFF
cdr3_nt: TGTGCCAGCAGCTTATTCGGGGGAGGAGCGAACACCGGGGAGCTGTTTTTT
v_call: TRBV11-2
d_call: NA
j_call: TRBJ2-2
clone_size: NA

cdr3_aa: CASSLGSNEQFF
cdr3_nt: TGTGCCAGCAGCTTGGGCAGCAATGAGCAGTTCTTC
v_call: TRBV5-5
d_call: NA
j_call: TRBJ2-1
clone_size: NA

cdr3_aa: CASSRTGVRDTQYF
cdr3_nt: TGTGCCAGCTCACGGACAGGGGTTCGAGATACGCAGTATTTT
v_call: TRBV18
d_call: TRBD1
j_call: TRBJ2-3
clone_size: NA

cdr3_aa: CASSLGASYEQYF
cdr3_nt: TGTGCCAGCAGCTTGGGGGCTTCCTACGAGCAGTACTTC
v_call: TRBV5-4
d_call: NA
j_call: TRBJ2-7
clone_size: NA

cdr3_aa: CASSQGWTGDGYTF
cdr3_nt: TGCGCCAGCAGCCAAGGATGGACAGGGGATGGCTACACCTTC
v_call: TRBV4-3
d_call: TRBD1
j_call: TRBJ1-2
clone_size: NA

cdr3_aa: CASSFTGTGAGEQYF
cdr3_nt: TGTGCCAGCAGTTTTACCGGGACAGGGGCCGGCGAGCAGTACTTC
v_call: TRBV28
d_call: TRBD1
j_call: TRBJ2-7
clone_size: NA

cdr3_aa: CASLRTGVNEQFF
cdr3_nt: TGTGCCAGCCTGAGGACAGGCGTTAATGAGCAGTTCTTC
v_call: TRBV6-1
d_call: TRBD1
j_call: TRBJ2-1
clone_size: NA

cdr3_aa: CASSSQGQGGYGYTF
cdr3_nt: TGTGCCAGCAGTTCCCAAGGACAGGGGGGGTATGGCTACACCTTC
v_call: TRBV27
d_call: TRBD1
j_call: TRBJ1-2
clone_size: NA

cdr3_aa: CASSSWTGMNTEAFF
cdr3_nt: TGCGCCAGCAGCTCTTGGACAGGGATGAACACTGAAGCTTTCTTT
v_call: TRBV5-1
d_call: TRBD1
j_call: TRBJ1-1
clone_size: NA

cdr3_aa: CASSIATAPNYGYTF
cdr3_nt: TGTGCCAGTAGTATAGCGACAGCTCCTAACTATGGCTACACCTTC
v_call: TRBV19
d_call: NA
j_call: TRBJ1-2
clone_size: NA